The T cell receptor (beta chain) under discussion was sequenced for a study of CD8+CD57+ T cells in acquired aplastic anemia. For this clonotype: Its cognate antigen is unknown.

Profiling of TCR beta VDJ combinations and CDR3 sequences used genomic DNA as template. TCRdb called the reads again in MiXCR, with one record for every CDR3 protein. The data hold 200,000 to 250,000 distinct CDR3 sequences, with 60% to 80% observed a single time. Patients sequenced had flow cytometry evidence of CD8+CD57+ cell expansion. Diagnosis of severe acquired aplastic anemia applied to all patients. Patients were treatment-naive when blood was sampled. The CDR3 contains 13 residues. The germline CDR1 and CDR2 sequences are ENHRY and SYGVKD. V lost 7 bases and J lost 3; bases outside the gene matches: 5. Notes on the study in general: Controls did not differ significantly from patients in CD8+ Simpson's diversity. There were roughly 28 CD8+ CDR3 sequences that occurred in both patients and controls.

Sequences were obtained from sorted CD4+, CD8+, or CD8+CD57+ T cells (not recorded which) from PBMCs. The sequence derives from a human donor with aplastic anemia. This chain joins TRBV10-3 and TRBJ1-1; the match to TRBD1 covers 7 bases. This CDR3 is CAITLGTDTEAFF. The CDR3 bases are TGTGCCATCACCCTCGGGACAGACACTGAAGCTTTCTTT.